Detailed here is one T cell receptor beta chain. The antigen is not known. Germline V gene data show CDR1 as SQVTM and CDR2 as ANQGSEA. The ends lost 7 bases at V and 5 bases at J; junction bases unmatched: 7. This CDR3 comprises 12 residues. The data are from a study of shared clonotypes between healthy human individuals. The study's findings and limits: With few donors, the genetic and exposure-history diversity represented was limited.

TCRdb's copy holds only in-frame clones and misses some; the assay was immunoSEQ multiplex PCR. The sample includes about 960,000 clones, 76% of them seen just once. The sequenced sample consisted of memory CD4+ T cells sorted from blood. Subset meaning: CD45RA-negative fraction. The V gene is TRBV29-1, the J gene TRBJ1-2; 7 nucleotides match TRBD1. This TCR was sampled from a man between 18 and 35 years old in good health. CDR3 region: CSARTGEYGYTF. CDR3 nucleotides: TGCAGCGCGAGGACAGGAGAATATGGCTACACCTTC.